This T cell receptor (beta chain) stems from a study of CXCR3-negative and CXCR3-positive naive CD8 T cells. Study-wide findings and caveats: Within a donor, both naive subsets shared TRBV-TRBJ usage, unlike memory cells. Hydrophobicity was higher for TRB CDR3s found in CXCR3-positive naive cells than in CXCR3-negative naive cells. Comparably high diversity was seen in both naive subsets, and much lower diversity in memory CD8+ cells.

Concerning this clonotype itself: Antigen specificity is unknown.

Germline V gives CDR1 MDHEN, CDR2 SYDVKM. The CDR3 extends over 15 amino acids. It was by 5' RACE with UMI labels that the TRB cDNA libraries were prepared. TCRdb reprocessed the 5' RACE reads and keeps a single row for each CDR3 protein, giving no DNA. The sample totals 100,000 to 150,000 distinct CDR3 sequences. This clonotype was sampled from a human donor in good health. Some clones in this sample may be carry-over from other donors' samples. The rearrangement joins TRBV28 to TRBJ2-7; TCRdb picks TRBD1, but there is no DNA to check that call. Material: naive CXCR3+ CD8+ T cells from blood. The sample's subset: CD45RO-CCR7+CD27+CD95- naive CD8+ T cells expressing CXCR3 (TNR3+). The CDR3 region is CASSLWVGTGNEQYF.